The entry below gives a single T cell receptor (beta chain) sequence along with its context. The record originates from a study of shared clonotypes between healthy human individuals. Naive CD8 cells lacked CD45RO, underwent positive selection for CCR7 and left out terminally differentiated effector memory CD45RA+ cells. Only Caucasian adults living in Nashville, Tennessee made up the donor group. Deletions cut 0 bases from V and 6 bases from J, with 7 bases between. The CDR3 extends over 12 amino acids. From germline, CDR1 is SGHNT and CDR2 YYREEE (reference sequence). Generated by immunoSEQ multiplex PCR, the TCRdb table keeps only in-frame clones and is missing some. The table lists approximately 810,000 clones, 92% of them singletons.

The chain combines TRBV5-4 with TRBJ2-7; D not resolved. Sample: naive CD8+ T cells sorted from blood. This receptor was taken from a man in his thirties or forties in good health. The CDR3 protein is CASSLALGEQYF. The CDR3, as DNA: TGTGCCAGCAGCTTGGCCTTGGGCGAGCAGTACTTC.